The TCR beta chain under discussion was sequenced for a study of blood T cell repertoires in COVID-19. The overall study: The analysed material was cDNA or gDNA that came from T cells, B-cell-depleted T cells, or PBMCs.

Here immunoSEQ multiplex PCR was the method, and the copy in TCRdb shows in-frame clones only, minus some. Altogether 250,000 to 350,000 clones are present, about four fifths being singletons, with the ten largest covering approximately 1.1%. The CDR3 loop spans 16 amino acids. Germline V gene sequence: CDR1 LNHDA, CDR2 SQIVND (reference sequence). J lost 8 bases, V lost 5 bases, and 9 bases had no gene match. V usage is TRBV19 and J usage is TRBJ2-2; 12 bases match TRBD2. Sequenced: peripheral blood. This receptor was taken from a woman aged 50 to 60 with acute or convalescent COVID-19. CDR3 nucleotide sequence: TGTGCCAGTAGTGCTTTGACTAGCGGGGGAGGTGGGGAGCTGTTTTTT. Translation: CASSALTSGGGGELFF. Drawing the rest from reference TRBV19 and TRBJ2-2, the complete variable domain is DGGITQSPKYLFRKEGQNVTLSCEQNLNHDAMYWYRQDPGQGLRLIYYSQIVNDFQKGDIAEGYSVSREKKESFPLTVTSAQKNPTAFYLCASSALTSGGGGELFFGEGSRLTVL.